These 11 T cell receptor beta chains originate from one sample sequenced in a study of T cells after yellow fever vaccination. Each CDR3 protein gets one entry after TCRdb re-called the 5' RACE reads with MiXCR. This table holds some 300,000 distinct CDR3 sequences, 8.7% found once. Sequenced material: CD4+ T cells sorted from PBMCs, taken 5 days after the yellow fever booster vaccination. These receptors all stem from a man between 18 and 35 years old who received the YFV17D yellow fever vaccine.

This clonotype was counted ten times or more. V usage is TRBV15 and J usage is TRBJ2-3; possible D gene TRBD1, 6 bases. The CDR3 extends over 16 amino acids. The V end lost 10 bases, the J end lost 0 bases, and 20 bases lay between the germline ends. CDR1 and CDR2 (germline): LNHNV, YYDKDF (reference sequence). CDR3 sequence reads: CASLSDRSTSTDTQYF. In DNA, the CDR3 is TGTGCCAGCTTGTCAGACAGGTCCACTAGCACAGATACGCAGTATTTT.

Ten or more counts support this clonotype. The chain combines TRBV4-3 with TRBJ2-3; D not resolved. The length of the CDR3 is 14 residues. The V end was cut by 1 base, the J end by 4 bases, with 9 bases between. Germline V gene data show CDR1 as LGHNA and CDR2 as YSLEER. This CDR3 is CASSQAPGPDTQYF. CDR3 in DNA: TGCGCCAGCAGCCAAGCCCCAGGCCCAGATACGCAGTATTTT.

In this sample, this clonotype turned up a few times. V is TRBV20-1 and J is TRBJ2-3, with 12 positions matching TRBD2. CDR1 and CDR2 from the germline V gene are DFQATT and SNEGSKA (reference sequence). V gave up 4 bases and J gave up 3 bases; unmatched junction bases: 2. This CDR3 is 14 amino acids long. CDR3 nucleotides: TGCAGTGCTATACTAGCGGGGGGTACAGATACGCAGTATTTT. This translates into CSAILAGGTDTQYF.

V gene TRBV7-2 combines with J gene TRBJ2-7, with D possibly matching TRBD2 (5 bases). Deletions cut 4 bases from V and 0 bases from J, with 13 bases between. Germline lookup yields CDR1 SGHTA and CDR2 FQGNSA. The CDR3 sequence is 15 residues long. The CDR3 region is CASSSYDRGSYEQYF. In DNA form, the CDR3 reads TGTGCCAGCAGCTCATACGACCGGGGCTCCTACGAGCAGTACTTC.

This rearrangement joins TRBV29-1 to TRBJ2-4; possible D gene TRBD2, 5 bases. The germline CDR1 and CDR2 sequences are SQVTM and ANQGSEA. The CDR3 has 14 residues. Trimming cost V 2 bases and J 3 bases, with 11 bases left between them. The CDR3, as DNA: TGCAGCGTTGAATCCGGGGTGGTCAAAAACATTCAGTACTTC. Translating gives CSVESGVVKNIQYF.

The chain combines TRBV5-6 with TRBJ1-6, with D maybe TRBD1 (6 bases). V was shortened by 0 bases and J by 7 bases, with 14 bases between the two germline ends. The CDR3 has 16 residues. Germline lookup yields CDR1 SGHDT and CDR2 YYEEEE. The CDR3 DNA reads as TGTGCCAGCAGCTTGGGGCAGGGGTTGGAGAATTCACCCCTCCACTTT. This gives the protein CASSLGQGLENSPLHF.

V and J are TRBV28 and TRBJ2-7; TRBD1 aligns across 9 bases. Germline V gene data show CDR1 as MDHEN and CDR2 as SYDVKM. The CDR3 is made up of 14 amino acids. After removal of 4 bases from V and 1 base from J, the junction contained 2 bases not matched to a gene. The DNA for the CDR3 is TGTGCCAGCAGTTCTGGGACAGGGTCCTACGAGCAGTACGTC. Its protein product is CASSSGTGSYEQYV.

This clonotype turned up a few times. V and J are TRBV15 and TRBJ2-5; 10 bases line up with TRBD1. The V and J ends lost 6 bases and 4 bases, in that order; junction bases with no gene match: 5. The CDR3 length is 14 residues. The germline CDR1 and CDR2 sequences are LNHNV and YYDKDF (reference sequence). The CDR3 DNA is TGTGCCACCAGAAGGACAGGGGGTTCAGAGACCCAGTACTTC. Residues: CATRRTGGSETQYF.

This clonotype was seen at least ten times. CDR3 coding DNA: TGTGCCAGCAGCTTGCACCGAATCCAAGAGACCCAGTACTTC. Protein product: CASSLHRIQETQYF. The rearrangement links TRBV5-5 to TRBJ2-5; D not resolved. V was pared by 1 base and J by 1 base, with 8 bases between. Germline-derived CDR1 and CDR2 are SGHKS and YYEKEE (reference sequence). CDR3 size: 14 residues. Full variable domain (rest looked up from reference TRBV5-5 and TRBJ2-5): DAGVTQSPTHLIKTRGQQVTLRCSPISGHKSVSWYQQVLGQGPQFIFQYYEKEERGRGNFPDRFSARQFPNYSSELNVNALLLGDSALYLCASSLHRIQETQYFGPGTRLLVL.

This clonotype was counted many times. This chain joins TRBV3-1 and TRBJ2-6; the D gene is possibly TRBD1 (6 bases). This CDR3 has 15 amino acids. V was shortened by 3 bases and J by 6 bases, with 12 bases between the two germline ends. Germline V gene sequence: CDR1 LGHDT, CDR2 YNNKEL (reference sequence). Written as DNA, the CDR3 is TGTGCCAGCAGCCAGGGGGCTCTGACGGCCAACGTCCTGACTTTC. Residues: CASSQGALTANVLTF.

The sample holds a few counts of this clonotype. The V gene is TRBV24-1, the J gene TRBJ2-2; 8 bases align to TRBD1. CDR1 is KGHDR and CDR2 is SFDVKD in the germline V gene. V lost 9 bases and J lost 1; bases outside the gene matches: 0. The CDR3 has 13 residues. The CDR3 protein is CATGQGNTGELFF. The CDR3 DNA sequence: TGTGCCACCGGACAGGGGAACACCGGGGAGCTGTTTTTT.